Listed here is a single T cell receptor (beta chain). The same CDR3 can be traced to other DNA sequences in this sample. This sample is drawn from a study of blood T cell repertoires in COVID-19. The CDR3 covers 13 residues. V lost 6 bases and J lost 1, with 10 bases in between. In the authors' methods: Amplifying reference gene primers gave estimates of nucleated cell counts. Clones were read by immunoSEQ multiplex PCR, and TCRdb kept only the in-frame ones, dropping some. V, J and clone size derive from that table, while D and trimming were established from the DNA sequence. Of hundreds of thousands of clones detected, approximately 86% appear once; the ten largest clones hold approximately 0.7%.

Sequencing was done on a sample of peripheral blood. The sequence derives from a man aged 40-50 years with acute or convalescent COVID-19. V gene TRBV12-3 or TRBV12-4 combines with J gene TRBJ2-7; a possible D gene is TRBD1 (6 bases). The chain's CDR3 is CASSLGTSYEQYF. The CDR3 DNA follows: TGTGCCAGCAGCCTCGGGACATCCTACGAGCAGTACTTC.